Each of the 30 T cell receptor beta chains below was sequenced from the same sample in a study of blood T cell repertoires in COVID-19. Produced via immunoSEQ multiplex PCR; TCRdb's table is partial and in-frame only. Among fewer than 95,000 clones listed, roughly 70% were seen once. Sequenced material: peripheral blood. These receptors were collected from a man in his sixties or seventies with COVID-19, enrolled during active disease.

The gene calls are TRBV9 and TRBJ1-1; possibly TRBD1 for D (5 bases). This CDR3 contains 14 residues. V shed 5 bases and J shed 1 base, with 12 bases lying between them. Looked up from germline, CDR1 is SGDLS and CDR2 is YYNGEE. CDR3 residues: CASSGAWGNTEAFF. The CDR3 bases are TGTGCCAGCAGTGGGGCTTGGGGGAACACTGAAGCTTTCTTT.

This sequence joins TRBV4-2 and TRBJ2-3; TRBD2 matches 9 bases. V shed 0 bases, J shed 6 bases, and the junction held 16 bases outside the gene matches. The germline CDR1 and CDR2 sequences are LGHNA and YNFKEQ. CDR3 length equals 19 residues. CDR3 sequence reads: CASSQEGRGRALNTDTQYF. Written as DNA, the CDR3 is TGTGCCAGCAGCCAAGAGGGCCGCGGGAGGGCCCTTAATACGGATACGCAGTATTTT.

The gene calls are TRBV7-6 and TRBJ2-1; tentative D call: TRBD1 (6 bases). Per germline, CDR1 SGHVS and CDR2 FNYEAQ. The CDR3 consists of 17 residues. The ends were cut back, 1 base at V and 5 bases at J, with 18 bases in the middle. CDR3 amino acids: CASSLGFFRGKNNEQFF. In DNA, the CDR3 is TGTGCCAGCAGCTTAGGGTTCTTTAGGGGGAAAAACAATGAGCAGTTCTTC. Looking up the rest from reference TRBV7-6 and TRBJ2-1 gives the full variable domain: GAGVSQSPRYKVTKRGQDVALRCDPISGHVSLYWYRQALGQGPEFLTYFNYEAQQDKSGLPNDRFSAERPEGSISTLTIQRTEQRDSAMYRCASSLGFFRGKNNEQFFGPGTRLTVL.

The chain uses TRBV19 and TRBJ2-5; TRBD1 matches at 8 bases. With V trimmed by 6 bases and J by 5 bases, 5 bases remained unmatched. The germline V gene encodes CDR1 LNHDA and CDR2 SQIVND (reference sequence). The CDR3 length is 13 residues. CDR3 sequence reads: CASSQGALETQYF. CDR3 sequence (DNA): TGTGCCAGTAGCCAGGGGGCTCTGGAGACCCAGTACTTC.

This rearrangement joins TRBV6-5 to TRBJ2-5; D is ambiguous. Germline-derived CDR1 and CDR2 are MNHEY and SVGAGI. The CDR3 runs 13 residues. Trimming removed 6 bases from V and 3 bases from J, with 11 bases in between. CDR3 nucleotides: TGTGCCAGCAGCTGGGCAGTAAAAGAGACCCAGTACTTC. Translation gives CASSWAVKETQYF.

This clone showed up just once. V and J are TRBV7-2 and TRBJ2-6; possible D gene TRBD1, 5 bases. This CDR3 has 15 amino acids. The V gene's germline CDR1 is SGHTA and CDR2 FQGNSA. V was shortened by 5 bases and J by 6 bases, with 14 bases between the two germline ends. The CDR3 loop is CASSAPQGLANVLTF. CDR3 bases: TGTGCCAGCAGCGCACCCCAGGGATTGGCCAACGTCCTGACTTTC.

The gene calls are TRBV11-2 and TRBJ2-7; 7 nucleotides line up with TRBD2. The V gene end was trimmed by 5 bases and the J gene end by 2 bases; junction bases not matched to a gene: 12. Germline V lookup: CDR1 SGHAT, CDR2 FQNNGV. This CDR3 contains 16 residues. CDR3 sequence (DNA): TGTGCCAGCAGCCTAAGTGGGGGGGGGACTGCCTACGAGCAGTACTTC. Protein sequence: CASSLSGGGTAYEQYF.

The chain employs TRBV2 and TRBJ2-1; the match to TRBD2 covers 9 bases. This CDR3 contains 17 residues. V gave up 2 bases and J gave up 6 bases; unmatched junction bases: 11. Germline V lookup: CDR1 SNHLY, CDR2 FYNNEI. The CDR3 reads CASSEYLAGNVANEQFF. The CDR3 DNA sequence: TGTGCCAGCAGTGAATACCTAGCGGGGAACGTCGCCAATGAGCAGTTCTTC. Full variable domain (missing parts from reference TRBV2 and TRBJ2-1): EPEVTQTPSHQVTQMGQEVILRCVPISNHLYFYWYRQILGQKVEFLVSFYNNEISEKSEIFDDQFSVERPDGSNFTLKIRSTKLEDSAMYFCASSEYLAGNVANEQFFGPGTRLTVL.

The chain has TRBV4-1 and TRBJ1-1, with TRBD1 matching over 8 bases. The CDR3 loop spans 15 amino acids. Germline V gene lookup returns CDR1 MGHRA and CDR2 YSYEKL. V shed 5 bases, J shed 1 base, and the junction held 6 bases outside the gene matches. Here the CDR3 reads CASSFLGTGNTEAFF. DNA of the CDR3: TGCGCCAGCAGCTTCCTTGGGACAGGGAACACTGAAGCTTTCTTT.

The rearrangement links TRBV28 to TRBJ2-7; 9 bases fit TRBD2. J lost 0 bases, V lost 2 bases, and 8 bases had no gene match. Germline V CDR1 and CDR2: MDHEN, SYDVKM. The CDR3 length is 17 residues. This chain's CDR3 is CASSLASGNTHSYEQYF. Here the CDR3 DNA reads TGTGCCAGCAGTTTAGCTAGCGGGAATACTCACTCCTACGAGCAGTACTTC.

The rearrangement joins TRBV7-2 to TRBJ2-2; 9 bases map to TRBD2. The CDR3 runs 18 residues. Germline values: CDR1 SGHTA, CDR2 FQGNSA. V shed 4 bases, J shed 0 bases, and the junction held 9 bases outside the gene matches. CDR3 DNA: TGTGCCAGCAGCTACGCGACTAGCGGAAGACCGAACACCGGGGAGCTGTTTTTT. Its translation is CASSYATSGRPNTGELFF.

Only a few counts were recorded for this clone. The V gene is TRBV7-2, the J gene TRBJ2-1; 7 nucleotides match TRBD1. The CDR3 totals 16 residues. The V and J ends lost 2 bases and 3 bases, in that order; junction bases with no gene match: 7. Germline values: CDR1 SGHTA, CDR2 FQGNSA. The chain's CDR3 is CASSLLGTDDYNEQFF. For the CDR3, the DNA is TGTGCCAGCAGCTTACTCGGGACAGACGACTACAATGAGCAGTTCTTC.

This clone was detected only a few times. The rearrangement links TRBV6-4 to TRBJ2-1; TRBD2 aligns across 10 bases. The germline V gene encodes CDR1 MRHNA and CDR2 SNTAGT. The CDR3 spans 14 residues. Trimming removed 2 bases from V and 7 bases from J; junction bases left unmatched: 2. In nucleotides, the CDR3 is TGTGCCAGCAGTGACCCTAGCGGGAGAAATGAGCAGTTCTTC. Translated: CASSDPSGRNEQFF.

The rearrangement uses TRBV7-2 and TRBJ1-4, with 7 nucleotides matching TRBD1. The trim removed 2 bases at V and 10 bases at J, leaving 7 bases unmatched. Germline-derived CDR1 and CDR2 are SGHTA and FQGNSA. This CDR3 is built from 14 residues. The CDR3 protein is CASSLPGQGVKLFF. Here the CDR3 DNA reads TGTGCCAGCAGCTTACCGGGCCAGGGGGTAAAACTGTTTTTT.

The V gene is TRBV28, the J gene TRBJ2-4, with TRBD1 as a possible D gene (5 bases). Deletions cut 9 bases from V and 0 bases from J, with 12 bases between. This CDR3 has 14 amino acids. Germline CDR1 is MDHEN and CDR2 is SYDVKM. The CDR3 here is CASNDQGAKNIQYF. The CDR3 DNA sequence: TGTGCCAGTAATGATCAGGGAGCCAAAAACATTCAGTACTTC.

The V call is TRBV10-2, the J call TRBJ1-4, with TRBD1 matching over 7 bases. Per the germline V gene, CDR1 is WSHSY and CDR2 is SAAADI. This CDR3 comprises 16 residues. V lost 6 bases to trimming and J lost 0 bases; unmatched junction nucleotides: 7. The CDR3 loop reads CASRGDRAATNEKLFF. DNA for the CDR3: TGCGCCAGCAGGGGAGACAGGGCGGCAACTAATGAAAAACTGTTTTTT.

This chain uses TRBV10-2 with TRBJ2-1, with 10 bases matching TRBD2. The V segment lost 7 bases and the J segment 2 bases; nucleotides outside the gene matches: 14. Germline V gene sequence: CDR1 WSHSY, CDR2 SAAADI. The CDR3 has 18 residues. CDR3 in amino acids: CASTRTSGVLTTYNEQFF. The CDR3 DNA is TGCGCCAGCACGCGGACTAGCGGAGTGTTAACTACCTACAATGAGCAGTTCTTC.

The chain couples TRBV6-1 to TRBJ1-2, with D possibly being TRBD1 (6 bases). CDR1 is MNHNS, CDR2 SASEGT, per germline. The CDR3 loop spans 15 amino acids. V lost 5 bases and J lost 2, with 15 bases in between. The CDR3 DNA sequence: TGTGCCAGCAGTCTCCCTCCGGGACAAAACTATGGCTACACCTTC. Protein: CASSLPPGQNYGYTF.

The chain is built from TRBV5-1 and TRBJ2-1, with D possibly TRBD1 on 5 matching bases. With 4 bases removed from V and 1 base from J, the gap between germline ends came to 12 bases. The CDR3 has 15 residues. Germline V gene lookup returns CDR1 SGHRS and CDR2 YFSETQ. The CDR3 reads CASSPGHESYNEQFF. The DNA for the CDR3 is TGCGCCAGCAGCCCCGGACATGAGTCCTACAATGAGCAGTTCTTC.

This rearrangement joins TRBV5-6 to TRBJ2-7; TRBD1 is a possible D gene (5 bases). Germline V gene sequence: CDR1 SGHDT, CDR2 YYEEEE. V lost 1 base to trimming and J lost 6 bases, with 8 bases between them. This CDR3 is 12 amino acids long. The CDR3 DNA follows: TGTGCCAGCAGCTTGAGACAGTTCGAGCAGTACTTC. It encodes CASSLRQFEQYF.

The rearrangement uses TRBV3-1 (or the pseudogene TRBV3-2) and TRBJ2-2, with a tentative D call TRBD2 (6 bases). V shed 1 base and J shed 0 bases, with 9 bases lying between them. Germline V lookup: CDR1 LGHDT, CDR2 YNNKEL (reference sequence). This CDR3 has 16 residues. CDR3 region: CASSQGGAANTGELFF. Here the CDR3 DNA reads TGTGCCAGCAGCCAAGGCGGGGCCGCGAACACCGGGGAGCTGTTTTTT.

The chain combines TRBV27 with TRBJ1-1; D gene uncertain. The germline V and J ends were trimmed by 3 bases and 2 bases, with 10 bases remaining between them. The length of the CDR3 is 14 residues. In germline, CDR1 is MNHEY, CDR2 SMNVEV (reference sequence). The CDR3 sequence: CASSFFRGNTEAFF. CDR3 nucleotide sequence: TGTGCCAGCAGTTTCTTTCGGGGAAACACTGAAGCTTTCTTT.

About this clone: One end of the junction varies from germline; a read error may be responsible. The V and J genes are TRBV19 and TRBJ2-1; D unclear. The CDR3 runs to 14 residues. Germline V CDR1 and CDR2: LNHDA, SQIVND (reference sequence). CDR3 nucleotide sequence: TGTGCCAGTTGTATCGAGAGCTCCTACAATGAGCAGTTCTTC. This translates into CASCIESSYNEQFF.

DNA of the CDR3: TGCAGCGTTGATTCGGGGGGAGGTGGCTACACCTTC. Translated: CSVDSGGGGYTF. V gene TRBV29-1 combines with J gene TRBJ1-2, with D possibly being TRBD1 (5 bases). The V gene's germline CDR1 is SQVTM and CDR2 ANQGSEA. Trimming pared 3 bases from V and 7 bases from J, leaving 12 bases between. This CDR3 contains 12 residues.

This clone was counted a few times. The chain recombines TRBV5-6 with TRBJ2-6, with 9 positions matching TRBD1. V was clipped by 3 bases and J by 0 bases; unmatched bases: 7. The length of the CDR3 is 18 residues. Germline V lookup: CDR1 SGHDT, CDR2 YYEEEE. The CDR3 is CASSSRDRVLSGANVLTF. CDR3 DNA: TGTGCCAGCAGCTCACGGGACAGGGTCCTCTCTGGGGCCAACGTCCTGACTTTC.

The chain joins TRBV7-3 to TRBJ1-1; TRBD1 agrees at 7 bases. Losses at the gene ends were 8 bases for V and 3 bases for J; bases not matched to a gene: 6. This CDR3 is 13 amino acids long. Germline V gene data show CDR1 as SGHTA and CDR2 as FQGTGA. Written as DNA, the CDR3 is TGTGCCAGCCAGGGGGGCCCAGACACTGAAGCTTTCTTT. This translates into CASQGGPDTEAFF.

This chain joins TRBV18 and TRBJ2-1; 7 bases are a match to TRBD2. The CDR3 has 16 residues. J gave up 4 bases and V 1 base, and 7 bases lay outside the gene matches. The germline gives CDR1 KGHSH, CDR2 LQKENI. The CDR3 sequence is CASSPLSGATYNEQFF. The DNA for the CDR3 is TGTGCCAGCTCACCACTAAGCGGGGCAACATACAATGAGCAGTTCTTC.

This rearrangement joins TRBV7-2 to TRBJ2-7; 11 nucleotides align to TRBD2. V shed 1 base and J 2 bases; nucleotides not matched to a gene: 4. The CDR3 has 16 amino acids. Germline V lookup: CDR1 SGHTA, CDR2 FQGNSA. CDR3 in amino acids: CASSLVLAGGTYEQYF. CDR3 in DNA: TGTGCCAGCAGCTTAGTTCTAGCGGGAGGAACCTACGAGCAGTACTTC.

The chain employs TRBV7-2 and TRBJ1-4; 7 bases fit TRBD1. Germline V gene lookup returns CDR1 SGHTA and CDR2 FQGNSA. The CDR3 consists of 16 residues. Trimming took 4 bases from V and 5 from J; bases not matched to a gene: 10. CDR3 in amino acids: CASSSDVTGLNEKLFF. CDR3 sequence (DNA): TGTGCCAGCAGCTCCGACGTGACAGGGCTGAATGAAAAACTGTTTTTT.

V is TRBV4-1 and J is TRBJ2-3; 8 nucleotides line up with TRBD2. Germline V gene lookup returns CDR1 MGHRA and CDR2 YSYEKL. The ends lost 0 bases at V and 2 bases at J; junction bases unmatched: 13. This CDR3 is 19 amino acids long. CDR3 loop: CASSQDRRRGLATTDTQYF. CDR3 DNA: TGCGCCAGCAGCCAAGACCGTCGACGAGGACTAGCAACCACAGATACGCAGTATTTT.